These T cell receptor beta chains were read from a single sample in a study of T cells after yellow fever vaccination. One entry per CDR3 protein, called by TCRdb with MiXCR from the 5' RACE reads. The sample holds approximately 330,000 distinct CDR3 sequences; around 13% are singletons and the top ten take about 3%. Sequencing used CD4+ T cells sorted from PBMCs, obtained 15 days after the yellow fever booster vaccination. All receptors derive from a man aged 18 to 29 who received the YFV17D yellow fever vaccine. The CDR3 runs from the conserved cysteine through the conserved F or W. D genes are given only for firm matches. Part of the rows lack a size; the others show once, few, many or a class for expanded clones.

TRBJ2-3 few TRBD1 TRBV4-1 CASSHSPGQGALDTQYF TGCGCCAGCAGCCATTCTCCGGGACAGGGGGCTTTAGATACGCAGTATTTT
TRBJ2-7 few - TRBV4-2 CASSQVDAYEQYF TGTGCCAGCAGCCAAGTTGACGCCTACGAGCAGTACTTC
TRBJ1-2 few - TRBV7-2 CASSLHGGGYTF TGTGCCAGCAGCCTCCACGGGGGCGGCTACACCTTC
TRBJ1-3 many - TRBV7-2 CASSPGPFSGNTIYF TGTGCCAGCAGCCCCGGCCCCTTCTCTGGAAACACCATATATTTT
TRBJ2-6 - - TRBV28 CASGTTGGDSGANVLTF TGTGCCAGCGGAACCACAGGGGGGGACTCTGGGGCCAACGTCCTGACTTTC
TRBJ2-3 few - TRBV7-2 CASSLALVSTDTQYF TGTGCCAGCAGCTTAGCGCTGGTTTCCACAGATACGCAGTATTTT
TRBJ1-1 - TRBD1 TRBV9 CASSSLVGTGGAGTEAFF TGTGCCAGCAGCTCACTTGTGGGGACAGGGGGCGCCGGGACTGAAGCTTTCTTT
TRBJ2-2 - TRBD1 TRBV7-8 CASSPYRDRDTGELFF TGTGCCAGCAGCCCCTACCGGGACAGGGACACCGGGGAGCTGTTTTTT
TRBJ1-5 - TRBD1 TRBV7-2 CASSSTRGPGQPQHF TGTGCCAGCAGCTCCACGAGGGGGCCGGGTCAGCCCCAGCATTTT
TRBJ1-6 few - TRBV27 CASSLDRTTLHF TGTGCCAGCAGTTTAGACAGGACAACCCTCCACTTT
TRBJ2-5 few TRBD2 TRBV7-2 CASSRTTAGGRETQYF TGTGCCAGCAGCCGTACAACAGCGGGGGGGAGAGAGACCCAGTACTTC
TRBJ1-3 - - TRBV12-3/TRBV12-4 CASSLAGKGSNTIYF TGTGCCAGCAGTTTGGCGGGAAAGGGGTCAAACACCATATATTTT
TRBJ1-6 - - TRBV2 CASSRSVDSPLHF TGTGCCAGCAGTCGGTCAGTTGATTCACCCCTCCACTTT
TRBJ2-7 - - TRBV18 CASSPGVTNYEQYF TGTGCCAGCTCGCCAGGGGTTACCAACTACGAGCAGTACTTC
TRBJ1-1 few - TRBV9 CASSVGGGETEAFF TGTGCCAGCAGCGTAGGGGGAGGTGAAACTGAAGCTTTCTTT
TRBJ2-5 few - TRBV5-1 CASSSAGHLETQYF TGCGCCAGCAGCTCGGCGGGACACCTGGAGACCCAGTACTTC
TRBJ1-5 few - TRBV4-3 CASSQVPRPRNDSNQPQHF TGCGCCAGCAGCCAAGTCCCTCGGCCTCGCAATGATAGCAATCAGCCCCAGCATTTT
TRBJ2-6 few TRBD2 TRBV6-6 CASSYQAGGNSGANVLTF TGTGCCAGCAGTTACCAGGCGGGGGGGAACTCTGGGGCCAACGTCCTGACTTTC
TRBJ2-5 few - TRBV7-2 CASSLDGPGGQETQYF TGTGCCAGCAGCTTAGACGGTCCAGGAGGACAAGAGACCCAGTACTTC
TRBJ2-6 - - TRBV6-2/TRBV6-3 CASRTFSGANVLTF TGTGCCAGCAGGACCTTCTCTGGGGCCAACGTCCTGACTTTC
TRBJ1-5 few - TRBV7-2 CASSLVGSRGGGQPQHF TGTGCCAGCAGCTTAGTCGGGAGTCGTGGGGGTGGACAGCCCCAGCATTTT
TRBJ2-2 few - TRBV10-3 CAIRLGSGSNTGELFF TGTGCCATCAGGCTCGGTAGCGGTTCGAACACCGGGGAGCTGTTTTTT
TRBJ2-5 few TRBD2 TRBV29-1 CSARTRFVETQYF TGCAGCGCCAGGACTAGATTCGTGGAGACCCAGTACTTC
TRBJ2-3 - TRBD2 TRBV6-6 CASRIRLAGGKDTQYF TGTGCCAGCAGGATTCGACTAGCGGGGGGGAAAGATACGCAGTATTTT
TRBJ1-2 few - TRBV12-3/TRBV12-4 CASSLLRRGTSGYTF TGTGCCAGCAGTTTACTCCGAAGGGGAACCTCCGGCTACACCTTC
TRBJ2-5 once - TRBV11-2 CATSGVGGGETRYF TGTGCCACCAGTGGAGTTGGAGGGGGAGAGACCCGGTACTTC
TRBJ2-1 many - TRBV7-9 CASSLRQGNEQFF TGTGCCAGCAGCTTAAGGCAGGGAAATGAGCAGTTCTTC
TRBJ2-1 few - TRBV5-6 CASSLVRTSSYNEQFF TGTGCCAGCAGCTTGGTAAGGACAAGCTCCTACAATGAGCAGTTCTTC
TRBJ1-2 few - TRBV25-1 CASSSRTKYGYTF TGTGCCAGCAGTTCCCGGACGAAATATGGCTACACCTTC
TRBJ2-2 - - TRBV20-1 CSARKTNTGELFF TGCAGTGCTAGAAAAACGAACACCGGGGAGCTGTTTTTT
TRBJ1-1 few TRBD1 TRBV6-2/TRBV6-3 CASGTGTGIEAFF TGTGCCAGCGGAACCGGGACAGGGATTGAAGCTTTCTTT
TRBJ2-3 many - TRBV4-3 CASSPGKGGPGDTQYF TGCGCCAGCAGCCCGGGGAAGGGGGGGCCGGGAGATACGCAGTATTTT
TRBJ1-4 - - TRBV14 CASSQVAQQGNEKLFF TGTGCCAGCAGCCAAGTCGCTCAACAGGGAAATGAAAAACTGTTTTTT
TRBJ2-4 many - TRBV21-1 CASSKGGGRLAKNIQYF TGTGCCAGCAGCAAAGGGGGCGGGAGGTTAGCCAAAAACATTCAGTACTTC
TRBJ2-7 few TRBD1 TRBV27 CASRQGREVDYEQYF TGTGCCAGCAGACAGGGGAGAGAGGTCGACTACGAGCAGTACTTC
TRBJ1-2 few - TRBV7-3 CASSPRAGADGYTF TGTGCCAGCAGCCCCCGGGCGGGGGCTGACGGCTACACCTTC
TRBJ2-1 many - TRBV4-1 CASSQGTGASYNEQFF TGCGCCAGCAGCCAAGGAACAGGCGCTTCCTACAATGAGCAGTTCTTC
TRBJ2-1 - TRBD2 TRBV4-2 CASSQDPLAGGSYNEQFF TGTGCCAGCAGCCAAGATCCACTAGCGGGGGGTTCCTACAATGAGCAGTTCTTC
TRBJ1-6 - - TRBV25-1 CASSEYVDSPLHF TGTGCCAGCAGTGAATATGTAGACTCACCCCTCCACTTT
TRBJ2-5 few - TRBV20-1 CSAAVDFQETQYF TGCAGTGCTGCGGTCGATTTCCAAGAGACCCAGTACTTC
TRBJ2-3 few - TRBV3-1 CASSQEWDSKDTQYF TGTGCCAGCAGCCAAGAATGGGACTCCAAAGATACGCAGTATTTT
TRBJ1-6 few - TRBV11-2 CASSPGLESPLHF TGTGCCAGCAGCCCAGGTTTAGAATCACCCCTCCACTTT
TRBJ2-3 many - TRBV29-1 CSVAIEGQGDTQYF TGCAGCGTCGCAATAGAGGGGCAAGGAGATACGCAGTATTTT
TRBJ1-5 - - TRBV4-1 CASSHAPTANQPQHF TGCGCCAGCAGCCACGCCCCTACTGCCAATCAGCCCCAGCATTTT
TRBJ1-2 - TRBD1 TRBV6-2/TRBV6-3 CASSDPIRDSTEPYGYTF TGTGCCAGCAGTGACCCTATCCGGGACAGCACCGAACCTTATGGCTACACCTTC
TRBJ1-1 few - TRBV29-1 CSVVRGFLGEAFF TGCAGCGTTGTACGGGGGTTTTTGGGTGAAGCTTTCTTT
TRBJ1-2 - TRBD1 TRBV4-2 CASSQDPGTAYGYTF TGTGCCAGCAGCCAAGACCCCGGGACAGCCTATGGCTACACCTTC
TRBJ2-3 few TRBD1 TRBV5-4 CASRRGGTGVFADTQYF TGTGCCAGCAGGAGGGGGGGGACAGGGGTTTTTGCAGATACGCAGTATTTT
TRBJ2-7 few - TRBV11-1 CASSLLADSAYEQYF TGTGCCAGCAGCTTACTAGCCGATTCGGCCTACGAGCAGTACTTC
TRBJ1-2 few TRBD1 TRBV6-4 CASAPDRGNYGYTF TGTGCCAGCGCTCCGGACAGGGGAAACTATGGCTACACCTTC
TRBJ2-1 many - TRBV11-2 CASSLGQQNEQFF TGTGCCAGCAGCTTAGGACAGCAAAATGAGCAGTTCTTC
TRBJ1-1 few - TRBV7-2 CASSTTREVHEAFF TGTGCCAGCAGCACCACCAGGGAAGTCCATGAAGCTTTCTTT
TRBJ1-3 few - TRBV7-9 CASTDQGPSGNTIYF TGTGCCAGCACCGACCAGGGTCCCTCTGGAAACACCATATATTTT
TRBJ2-3 - TRBD2 TRBV6-5 CASNDSGGKQYF TGTGCCAGCAACGATAGCGGGGGGAAGCAGTATTTT
TRBJ2-2 - TRBD1 TRBV24-1 CATSDLRGRTGELFF TGTGCCACCAGTGATTTGAGGGGGCGGACCGGGGAGCTGTTTTTT